This entry is about one T cell receptor beta chain. Its antigen is unidentified. The CDR3 consists of 15 residues. Trimming removed 4 bases from V and 3 bases from J; junction bases left unmatched: 1. Germline values: CDR1 KGHSH, CDR2 LQKENI. This entry is derived from a study of T cells in localized non-small cell lung cancer. Notes on the study in general: A median of 57 of the top 100 tumor clones appeared in adjacent lung, which was paired and uninvolved.

Clones were sequenced by immunoSEQ multiplex PCR, and TCRdb holds only the in-frame ones, with some missing. The table has roughly 30,000 clones, 80% to 95% seen once; the top ten hold roughly 4%. The chain joins TRBV18 to TRBJ2-6; TRBD1 agrees at 9 bases. This clonotype was obtained from a woman aged 40 to 75 with stage III lung adenocarcinoma. This sample comprised peripheral blood mononuclear cells, obtained before any cancer treatment. The CDR3 region is CASSRDRDGANVLTF. Written as DNA, the CDR3 is TGTGCCAGCTCACGGGACAGGGATGGGGCCAACGTCCTGACTTTC.